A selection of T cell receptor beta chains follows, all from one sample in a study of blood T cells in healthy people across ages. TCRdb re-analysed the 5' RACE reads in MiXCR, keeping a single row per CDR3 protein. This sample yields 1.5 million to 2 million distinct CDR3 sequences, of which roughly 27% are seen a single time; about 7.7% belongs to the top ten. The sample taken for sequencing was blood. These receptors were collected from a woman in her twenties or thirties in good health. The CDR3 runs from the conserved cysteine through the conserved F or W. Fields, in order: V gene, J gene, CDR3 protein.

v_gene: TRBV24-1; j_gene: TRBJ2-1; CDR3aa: CATRDSSGSDEQFF
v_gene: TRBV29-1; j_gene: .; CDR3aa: CSVDDGRSPYNEQYF
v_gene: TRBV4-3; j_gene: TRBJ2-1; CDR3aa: CASSQDPGGFRNEQFF
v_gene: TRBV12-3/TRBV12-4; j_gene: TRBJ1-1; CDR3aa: CASSCGRRNTEAFF
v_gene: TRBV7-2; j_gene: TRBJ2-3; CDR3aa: CASSFGGYTQYF
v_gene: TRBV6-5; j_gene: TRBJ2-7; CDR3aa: CASSYGAGRFEQYF
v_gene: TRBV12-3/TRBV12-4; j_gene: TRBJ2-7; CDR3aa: CASSLLTGSEQYF
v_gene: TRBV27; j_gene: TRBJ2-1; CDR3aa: CASSFTSGRTFEQFF
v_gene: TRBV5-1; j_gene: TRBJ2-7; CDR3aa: CASSLSLTSGLYEQYF
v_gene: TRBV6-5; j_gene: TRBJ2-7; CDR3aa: CASKDAGQLGYEQYF
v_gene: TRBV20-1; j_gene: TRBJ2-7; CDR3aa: CSASSGTRYEQYF
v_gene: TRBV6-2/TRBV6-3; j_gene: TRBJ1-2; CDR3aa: CASSYSRRDRSFDGYTF
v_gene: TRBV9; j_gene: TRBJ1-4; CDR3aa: CASSVPRGGTNEKLFF
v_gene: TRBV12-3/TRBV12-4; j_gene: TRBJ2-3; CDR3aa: CASRDPTRLAAKDTQYF
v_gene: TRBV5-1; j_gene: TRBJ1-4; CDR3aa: CASSLGGQYGEKLFF
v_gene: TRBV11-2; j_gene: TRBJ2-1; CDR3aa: CASRQLAGNYNEQFF
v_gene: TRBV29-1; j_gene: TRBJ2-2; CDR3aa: CSVEDNTGNTGELFF
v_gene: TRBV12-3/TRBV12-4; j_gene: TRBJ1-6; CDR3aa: CASSPPGRQNSPLHF
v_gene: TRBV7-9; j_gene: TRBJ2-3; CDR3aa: CASSQRDRSSDTQYF
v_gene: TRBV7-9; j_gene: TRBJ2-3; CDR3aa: CASSPIPGLAGGPDTQYF
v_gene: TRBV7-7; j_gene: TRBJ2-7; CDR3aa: CASSWSRGSYEQYF
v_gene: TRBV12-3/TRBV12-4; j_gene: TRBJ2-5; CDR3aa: CASSLGSLQETQYF
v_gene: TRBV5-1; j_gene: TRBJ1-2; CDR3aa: CASRITRDTANYGYTF
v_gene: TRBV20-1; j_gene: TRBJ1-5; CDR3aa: CSARGWKGGDQPQHF
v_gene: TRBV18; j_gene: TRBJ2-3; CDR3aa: CASSPTGRIDTQYF
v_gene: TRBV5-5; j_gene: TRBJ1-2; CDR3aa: CASRTGPKPYTF
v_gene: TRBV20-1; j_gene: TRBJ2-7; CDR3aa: CSAQSSDEQYF
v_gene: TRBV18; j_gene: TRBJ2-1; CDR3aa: CASSPGSGRNNEQFF
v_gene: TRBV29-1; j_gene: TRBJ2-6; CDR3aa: CSVEEGTQGPSGANVLTF
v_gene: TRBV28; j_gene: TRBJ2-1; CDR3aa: CASSFGGNGYNEQFF
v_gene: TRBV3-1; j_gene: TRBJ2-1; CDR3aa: CASSRAGLLTNKQFF
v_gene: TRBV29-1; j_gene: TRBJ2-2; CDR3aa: CSVEDRRGQSNTGELFF
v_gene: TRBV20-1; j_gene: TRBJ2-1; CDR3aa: CSARGLPSSYNEQFF
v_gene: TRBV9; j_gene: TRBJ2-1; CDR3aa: CASSVGASGAYNEQFF
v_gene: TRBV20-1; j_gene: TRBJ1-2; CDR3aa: CSARIVNGYTF
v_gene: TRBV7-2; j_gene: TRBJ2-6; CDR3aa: CASSLVLGDGHSGANVLTF
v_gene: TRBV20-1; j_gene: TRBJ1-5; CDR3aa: CSDGTGLVQPQHF
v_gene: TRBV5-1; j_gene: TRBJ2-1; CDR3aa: CASRDSGGNEQFF
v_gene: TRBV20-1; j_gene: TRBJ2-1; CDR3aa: CSALTTGGGNSYNEQFF
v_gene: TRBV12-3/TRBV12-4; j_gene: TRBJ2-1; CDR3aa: CASTPASEQFF
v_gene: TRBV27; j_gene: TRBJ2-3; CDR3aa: CASSSEGYADTQYF
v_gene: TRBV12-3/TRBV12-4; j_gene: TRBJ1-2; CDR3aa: CASSAVYGYTF
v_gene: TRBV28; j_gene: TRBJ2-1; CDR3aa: CASSLGKGSDEQFF
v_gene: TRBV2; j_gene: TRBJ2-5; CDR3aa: CASSEARLAGAAMETQYF
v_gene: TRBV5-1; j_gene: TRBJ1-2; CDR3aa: CASSRDRGQHGYTF
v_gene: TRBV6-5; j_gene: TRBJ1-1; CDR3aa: CASRYYRQGNTEAFF
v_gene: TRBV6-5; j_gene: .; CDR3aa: CASSLDGSEGETQYF
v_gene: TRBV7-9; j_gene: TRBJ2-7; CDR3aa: CASGNPTGTLYEQYF
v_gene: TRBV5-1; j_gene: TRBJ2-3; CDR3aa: CASSHPGLTADTQYF
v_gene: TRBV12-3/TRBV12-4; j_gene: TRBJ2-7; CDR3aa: CAGSSLDRNGEQYF
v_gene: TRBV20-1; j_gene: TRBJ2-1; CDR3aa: CSARGSTGFDEQFF
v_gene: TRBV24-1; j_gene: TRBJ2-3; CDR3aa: CATSLGRSPDTQYF
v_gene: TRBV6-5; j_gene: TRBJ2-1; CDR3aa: CASSYLGSGRDYNEQFF
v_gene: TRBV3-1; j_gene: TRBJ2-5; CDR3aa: CASSQLRHPEETQYF
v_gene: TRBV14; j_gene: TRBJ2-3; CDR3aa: CASSQEFGDTQYF